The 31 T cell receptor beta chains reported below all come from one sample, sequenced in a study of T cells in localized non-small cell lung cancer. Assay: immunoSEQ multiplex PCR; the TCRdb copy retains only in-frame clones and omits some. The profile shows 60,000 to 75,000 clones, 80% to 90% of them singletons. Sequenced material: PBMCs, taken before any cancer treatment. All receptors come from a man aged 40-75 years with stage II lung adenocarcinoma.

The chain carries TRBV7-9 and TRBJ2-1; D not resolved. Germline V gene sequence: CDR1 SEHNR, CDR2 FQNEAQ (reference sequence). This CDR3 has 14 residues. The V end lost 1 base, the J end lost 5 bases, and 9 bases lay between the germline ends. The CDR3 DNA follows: TGTGCCAGCAGCTTAGTAATCTGGAACAATGAGCAGTTCTTC. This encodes CASSLVIWNNEQFF.

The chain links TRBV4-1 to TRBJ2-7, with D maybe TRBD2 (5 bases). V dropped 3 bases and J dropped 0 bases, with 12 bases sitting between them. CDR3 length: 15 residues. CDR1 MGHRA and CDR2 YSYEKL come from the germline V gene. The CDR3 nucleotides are TGCGCCAGCAGCCAGGGTTCGAGCGGCTCCTACGAGCAGTACTTC. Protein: CASSQGSSGSYEQYF.

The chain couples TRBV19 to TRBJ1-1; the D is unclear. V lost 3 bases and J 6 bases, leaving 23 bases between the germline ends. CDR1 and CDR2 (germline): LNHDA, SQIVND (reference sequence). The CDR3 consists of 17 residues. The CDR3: CASSIRPSASGRAEAFF. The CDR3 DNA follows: TGTGCCAGTAGTATCCGACCGTCGGCTTCCGGGAGGGCTGAAGCTTTCTTT. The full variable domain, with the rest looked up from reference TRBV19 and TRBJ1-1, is DGGITQSPKYLFRKEGQNVTLSCEQNLNHDAMYWYRQDPGQGLRLIYYSQIVNDFQKGDIAEGYSVSREKKESFPLTVTSAQKNPTAFYLCASSIRPSASGRAEAFFGQGTRLTVV.

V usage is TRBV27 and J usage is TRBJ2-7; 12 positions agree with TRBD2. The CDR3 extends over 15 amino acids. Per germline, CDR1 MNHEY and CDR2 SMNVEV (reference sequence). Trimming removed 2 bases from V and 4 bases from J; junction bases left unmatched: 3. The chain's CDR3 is CASSLGTSGRYEQYF. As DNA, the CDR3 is TGTGCCAGCAGTTTAGGCACTAGCGGGAGGTACGAGCAGTACTTC.

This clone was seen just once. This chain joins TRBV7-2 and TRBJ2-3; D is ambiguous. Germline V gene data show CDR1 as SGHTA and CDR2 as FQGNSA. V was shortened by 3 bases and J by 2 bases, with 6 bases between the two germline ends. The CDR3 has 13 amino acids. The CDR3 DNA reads TGTGCCAGCAGCTTCAGGCCCACAGATACGCAGTATTTT. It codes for CASSFRPTDTQYF.

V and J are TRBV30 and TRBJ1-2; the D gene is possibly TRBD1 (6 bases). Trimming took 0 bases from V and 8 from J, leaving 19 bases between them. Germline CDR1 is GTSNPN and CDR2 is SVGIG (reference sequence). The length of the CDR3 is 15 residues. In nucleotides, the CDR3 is TGTGCCTGGAGTGTCGTCGGGGGGCGCTCTGAGGGCTACACCTTC. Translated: CAWSVVGGRSEGYTF. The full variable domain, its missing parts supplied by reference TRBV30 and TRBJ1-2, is SQTIHQWPATLVQPVGSPLSLECTVEGTSNPNLYWYRQAAGRGLQLLFYSVGIGQISSEVPQNLSASRPQDRQFILSSKKLLLSDSGFYLCAWSVVGGRSEGYTFGSGTRLTVV.

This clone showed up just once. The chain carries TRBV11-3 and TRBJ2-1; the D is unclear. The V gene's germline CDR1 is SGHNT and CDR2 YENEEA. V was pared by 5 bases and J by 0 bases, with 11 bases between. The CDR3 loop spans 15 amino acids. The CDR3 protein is CASSVAANSYNEQFF. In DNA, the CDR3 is TGTGCCAGCAGCGTTGCAGCCAACTCCTACAATGAGCAGTTCTTC.

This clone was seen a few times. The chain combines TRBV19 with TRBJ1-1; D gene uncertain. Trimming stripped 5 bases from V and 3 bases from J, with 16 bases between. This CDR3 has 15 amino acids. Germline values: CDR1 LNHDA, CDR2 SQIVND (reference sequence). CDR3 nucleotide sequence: TGTGCCAGTAGTCCCCTTAATCGGAGGGACACTGAAGCTTTCTTT. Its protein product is CASSPLNRRDTEAFF.

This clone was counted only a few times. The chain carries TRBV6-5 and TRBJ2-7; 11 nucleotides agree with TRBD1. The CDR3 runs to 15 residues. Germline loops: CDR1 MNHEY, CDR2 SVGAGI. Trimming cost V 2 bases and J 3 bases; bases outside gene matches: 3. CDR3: CASSYTGTGGYEQYF. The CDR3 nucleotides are TGTGCCAGCAGTTACACCGGGACAGGGGGCTACGAGCAGTACTTC.

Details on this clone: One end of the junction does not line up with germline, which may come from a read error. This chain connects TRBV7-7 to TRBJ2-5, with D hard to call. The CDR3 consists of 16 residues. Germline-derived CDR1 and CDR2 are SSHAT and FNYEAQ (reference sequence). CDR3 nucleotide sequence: TGTGCTAGCAGCTTAGGCTCGAGCAGTATTCGTGAGACCCAGTACTTC. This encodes CASSLGSSSIRETQYF.

The CDR3 sequence is CASSLTDRGNAGYTF. DNA of the CDR3: TGTGCCAGCAGCTTAACGGACAGGGGGAACGCTGGCTACACCTTC. This rearrangement joins TRBV11-2 to TRBJ1-2; 10 bases align to TRBD1. The CDR3 has 15 amino acids. Germline CDR1 reads SGHAT; CDR2 reads FQNNGV. The J segment lost 7 bases and the V segment lost 2 bases, leaving 7 bases of the junction unmatched. The complete variable domain, with remaining parts taken from reference TRBV11-2 and TRBJ1-2, reads EAGVAQSPRYKIIEKRQSVAFWCNPISGHATLYWYQQILGQGPKLLIQFQNNGVVDDSQLPKDRFSAERLKGVDSTLKIQPAKLEDSAVYLCASSLTDRGNAGYTFGSGTRLTVV.

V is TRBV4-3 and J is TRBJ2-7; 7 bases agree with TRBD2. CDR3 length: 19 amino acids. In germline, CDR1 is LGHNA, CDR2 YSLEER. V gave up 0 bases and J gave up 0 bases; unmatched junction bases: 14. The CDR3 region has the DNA TGCGCCAGCAGCCAAGAATGGGAGCGGGATCTCCCGAGCTCCTACGAGCAGTACTTC. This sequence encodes CASSQEWERDLPSSYEQYF.

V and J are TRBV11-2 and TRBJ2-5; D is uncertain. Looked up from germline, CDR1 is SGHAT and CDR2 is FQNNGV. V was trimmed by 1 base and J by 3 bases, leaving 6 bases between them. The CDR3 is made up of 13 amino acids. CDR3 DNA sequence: TGTGCCAGCAGCTTAGCCTTAAAAGAGACCCAGTACTTC. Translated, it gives CASSLALKETQYF. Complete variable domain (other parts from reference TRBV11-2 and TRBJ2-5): EAGVAQSPRYKIIEKRQSVAFWCNPISGHATLYWYQQILGQGPKLLIQFQNNGVVDDSQLPKDRFSAERLKGVDSTLKIQPAKLEDSAVYLCASSLALKETQYFGPGTRLLVL.

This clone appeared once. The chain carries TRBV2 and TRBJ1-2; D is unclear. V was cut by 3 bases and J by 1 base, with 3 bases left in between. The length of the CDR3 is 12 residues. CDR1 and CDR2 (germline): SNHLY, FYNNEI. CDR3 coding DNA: TGTGCCAGCAGTGAGAATAACTATGGCTACACCTTC. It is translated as CASSENNYGYTF. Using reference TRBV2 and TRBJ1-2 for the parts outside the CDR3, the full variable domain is EPEVTQTPSHQVTQMGQEVILRCVPISNHLYFYWYRQILGQKVEFLVSFYNNEISEKSEIFDDQFSVERPDGSNFTLKIRSTKLEDSAMYFCASSENNYGYTFGSGTRLTVV.

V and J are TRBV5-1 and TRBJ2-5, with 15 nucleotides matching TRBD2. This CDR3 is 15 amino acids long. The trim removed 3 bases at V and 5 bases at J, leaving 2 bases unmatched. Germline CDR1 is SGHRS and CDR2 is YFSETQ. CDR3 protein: CASSWTSGRGETQYF. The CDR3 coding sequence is TGCGCCAGCAGCTGGACTAGCGGGAGGGGGGAGACCCAGTACTTC.

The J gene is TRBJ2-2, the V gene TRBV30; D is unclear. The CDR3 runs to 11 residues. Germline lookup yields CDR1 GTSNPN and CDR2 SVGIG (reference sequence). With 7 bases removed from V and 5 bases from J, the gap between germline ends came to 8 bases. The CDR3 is CAYSGTGELFF. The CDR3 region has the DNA TGTGCCTATTCCGGGACCGGGGAGCTGTTTTTT. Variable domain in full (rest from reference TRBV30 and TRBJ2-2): SQTIHQWPATLVQPVGSPLSLECTVEGTSNPNLYWYRQAAGRGLQLLFYSVGIGQISSEVPQNLSASRPQDRQFILSSKKLLLSDSGFYLCAYSGTGELFFGEGSRLTVL.

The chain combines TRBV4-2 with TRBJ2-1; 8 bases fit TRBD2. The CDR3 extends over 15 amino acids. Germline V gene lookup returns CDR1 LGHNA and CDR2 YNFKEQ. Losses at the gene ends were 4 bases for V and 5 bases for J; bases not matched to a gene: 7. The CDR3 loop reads CASSLVGAGDNEQFF. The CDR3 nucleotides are TGTGCCAGCAGCCTTGTCGGAGCGGGAGACAATGAGCAGTTCTTC.

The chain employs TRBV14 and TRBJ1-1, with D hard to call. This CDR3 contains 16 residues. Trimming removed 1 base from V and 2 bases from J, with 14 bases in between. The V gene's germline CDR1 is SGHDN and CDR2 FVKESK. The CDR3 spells CASSQVLASVNTEAFF. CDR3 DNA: TGTGCCAGCAGCCAAGTCTTGGCTTCCGTTAACACTGAAGCTTTCTTT.

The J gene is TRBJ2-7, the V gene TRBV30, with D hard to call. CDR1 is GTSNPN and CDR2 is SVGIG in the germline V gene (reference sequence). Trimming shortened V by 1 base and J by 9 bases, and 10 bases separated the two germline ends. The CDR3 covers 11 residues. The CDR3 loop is CAWSGRVRQYF. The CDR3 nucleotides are TGTGCCTGGAGTGGTAGGGTTCGGCAGTACTTC. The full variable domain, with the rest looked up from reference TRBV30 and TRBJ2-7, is SQTIHQWPATLVQPVGSPLSLECTVEGTSNPNLYWYRQAAGRGLQLLFYSVGIGQISSEVPQNLSASRPQDRQFILSSKKLLLSDSGFYLCAWSGRVRQYFGPGTRLTVT.

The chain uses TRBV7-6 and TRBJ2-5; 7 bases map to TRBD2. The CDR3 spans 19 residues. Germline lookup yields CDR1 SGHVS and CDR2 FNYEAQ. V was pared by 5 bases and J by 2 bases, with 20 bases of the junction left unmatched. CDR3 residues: CASSRLGGSASGFQETQYF. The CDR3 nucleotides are TGTGCCAGCAGCCGGTTGGGGGGTTCGGCTAGCGGATTTCAAGAGACCCAGTACTTC.

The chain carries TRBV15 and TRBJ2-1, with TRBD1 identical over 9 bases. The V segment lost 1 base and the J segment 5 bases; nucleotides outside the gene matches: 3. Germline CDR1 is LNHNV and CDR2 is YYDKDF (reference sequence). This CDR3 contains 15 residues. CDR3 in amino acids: CATSRGQGGHNEQFF. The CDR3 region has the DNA TGTGCCACCAGCAGAGGACAGGGGGGGCACAATGAGCAGTTCTTC.

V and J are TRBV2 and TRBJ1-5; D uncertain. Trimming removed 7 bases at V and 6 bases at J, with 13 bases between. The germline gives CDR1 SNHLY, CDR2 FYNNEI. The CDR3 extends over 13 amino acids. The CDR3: CASKTEVAQPQHF. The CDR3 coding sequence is TGTGCCAGCAAAACAGAGGTGGCTCAGCCCCAGCATTTT.

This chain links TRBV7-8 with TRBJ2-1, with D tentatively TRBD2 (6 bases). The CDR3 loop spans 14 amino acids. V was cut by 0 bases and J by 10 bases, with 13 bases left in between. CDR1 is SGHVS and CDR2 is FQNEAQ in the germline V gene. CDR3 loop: CASSLASGLWEQFF. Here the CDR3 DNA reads TGTGCCAGCAGCTTAGCCTCAGGACTATGGGAGCAGTTCTTC.

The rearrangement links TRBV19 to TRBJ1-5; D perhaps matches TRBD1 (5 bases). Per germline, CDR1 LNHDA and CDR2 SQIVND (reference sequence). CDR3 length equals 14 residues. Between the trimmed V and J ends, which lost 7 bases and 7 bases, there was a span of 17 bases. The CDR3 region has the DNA TGTGCCAGTAACCGGGAGGGGATGAGGCAGCCCCAGCATTTT. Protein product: CASNREGMRQPQHF. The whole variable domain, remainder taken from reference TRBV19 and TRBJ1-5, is DGGITQSPKYLFRKEGQNVTLSCEQNLNHDAMYWYRQDPGQGLRLIYYSQIVNDFQKGDIAEGYSVSREKKESFPLTVTSAQKNPTAFYLCASNREGMRQPQHFGDGTRLSIL.

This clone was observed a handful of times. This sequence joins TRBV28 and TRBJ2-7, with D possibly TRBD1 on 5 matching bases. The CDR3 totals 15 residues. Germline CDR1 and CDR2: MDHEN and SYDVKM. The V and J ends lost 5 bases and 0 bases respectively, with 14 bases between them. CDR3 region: CASSGSGRASYEQYF. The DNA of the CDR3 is TGTGCCAGCAGTGGATCCGGCAGGGCCTCCTACGAGCAGTACTTC. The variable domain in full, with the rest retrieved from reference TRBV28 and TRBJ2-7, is DVKVTQSSRYLVKRTGEKVFLECVQDMDHENMFWYRQDPGLGLRLIYFSYDVKMKEKGDIPEGYSVSREKKERFSLILESASTNQTSMYLCASSGSGRASYEQYFGPGTRLTVT.

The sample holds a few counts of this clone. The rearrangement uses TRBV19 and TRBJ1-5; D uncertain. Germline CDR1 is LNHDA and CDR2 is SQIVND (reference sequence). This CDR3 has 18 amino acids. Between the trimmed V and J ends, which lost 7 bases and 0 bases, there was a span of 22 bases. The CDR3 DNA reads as TGTGCCAGTATACCCTCGGCTCGTGAAAGATTTAGCAATCAGCCCCAGCATTTT. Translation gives CASIPSARERFSNQPQHF.

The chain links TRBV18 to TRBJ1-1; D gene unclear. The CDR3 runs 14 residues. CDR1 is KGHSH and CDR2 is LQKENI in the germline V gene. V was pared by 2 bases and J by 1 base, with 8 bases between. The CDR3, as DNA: TGTGCCAGCTCACCAGGCAGAAGGAACACTGAAGCTTTCTTT. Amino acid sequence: CASSPGRRNTEAFF.

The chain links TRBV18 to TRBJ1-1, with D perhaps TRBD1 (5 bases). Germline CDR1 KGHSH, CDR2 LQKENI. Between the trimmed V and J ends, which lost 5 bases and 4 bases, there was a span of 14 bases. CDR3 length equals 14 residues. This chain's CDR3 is CASSGYQGGTEAFF. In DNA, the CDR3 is TGTGCCAGCTCAGGTTACCAGGGAGGCACTGAAGCTTTCTTT.

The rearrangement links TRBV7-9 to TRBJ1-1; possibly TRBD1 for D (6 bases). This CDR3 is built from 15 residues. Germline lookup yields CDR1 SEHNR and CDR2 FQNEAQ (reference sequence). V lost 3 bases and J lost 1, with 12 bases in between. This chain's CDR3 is CASSLRTARNTEAFF. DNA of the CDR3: TGTGCCAGCAGCTTGAGGACAGCCCGGAACACTGAAGCTTTCTTT.

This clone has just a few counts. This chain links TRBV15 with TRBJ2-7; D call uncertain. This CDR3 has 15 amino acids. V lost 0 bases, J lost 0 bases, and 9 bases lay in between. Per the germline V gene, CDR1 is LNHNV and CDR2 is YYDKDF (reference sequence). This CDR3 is CATSRDIEISYEQYF. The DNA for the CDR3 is TGTGCCACCAGCAGAGATATAGAAATCTCCTACGAGCAGTACTTC.

The DNA for the CDR3 is TGTGCCAGCAGTTTCGGGCAGGGCAAAGAGACCCAGTACTTC. Translating gives CASSFGQGKETQYF. This chain joins TRBV28 and TRBJ2-5, with D maybe TRBD1 (5 bases). Per germline, CDR1 MDHEN and CDR2 SYDVKM. This CDR3 is 14 amino acids long. The V gene lost 3 bases and the J gene lost 3 bases, with 11 bases spanning the gap.